These T cell receptor beta chains were read from a single sample in a study of CD8+ T cells in alopecia areata. The protocol was immunoSEQ multiplex PCR, while the TCRdb copy is restricted to in-frame clones and leaves out a portion. The table has 180,000 or so clones, roughly 63% seen once. This material consisted of CD4+ T cells sorted from blood, taken at week 56, from a patient treated with tofacitinib. The receptor set was obtained from a human donor with alopecia areata. Each CDR3 is given with its conserved first and last residue. The D gene is left open where the match is weak. Size is stated for part of the rows, as once, few or many counts, or as a class when the clone is expanded.

length	V	D	size	J	DNA	CDR3
13	TRBV7-2	-	many	TRBJ2-5	TGTGCCAGCAGCCAAGACCCCGGAGAGACCCAGTACTTC	CASSQDPGETQYF
13	TRBV27	-	-	TRBJ1-2	TGTGCCAGCAGTTTCGTGGGGGGCTCTGGCTACACCTTC	CASSFVGGSGYTF
13	TRBV18	-	once	TRBJ1-1	TGTGCCAGCTCCTCCCGGGAAGACACTGAAGCTTTCTTT	CASSSREDTEAFF
12	TRBV29-1	TRBD1	-	TRBJ1-2	TGCAGCGTTGAAAGGCAGGGGGATGGCTACACCTTC	CSVERQGDGYTF
10	TRBV23-1	-	few	TRBJ2-1	TGCGCCGACCCCTTGGGTGAGCAGTTCTTC	CADPLGEQFF
15	TRBV28	TRBD1	-	TRBJ2-7	TGTGCCAGCAGCCCCACCGGGACAGGGACGTACGAGCAGTACTTC	CASSPTGTGTYEQYF
14	TRBV27	-	-	TRBJ1-2	TGTGCCAGCAGTGGCAGGGAGGGCAACTATGGCTACACCTTC	CASSGREGNYGYTF
15	TRBV30	TRBD1	-	TRBJ2-2	TGTGCCTGGAGTGTTATGGGACAGAGACCCGGGGAGCTGTTTTTT	CAWSVMGQRPGELFF
16	TRBV9	-	-	TRBJ1-6	TGTGCCAGCAGCGTTTCCGGGACGGCGTATAATTCACCCCTCCACTTT	CASSVSGTAYNSPLHF
15	TRBV28	TRBD1	-	TRBJ1-2	TGTGCCAGCAGGAGATCCGACAGGGCTCGCTATGGCTACACCTTC	CASRRSDRARYGYTF
19	TRBV14	-	-	TRBJ2-7	TGTGCCAGCAGCCAAGATTTGCACAAGGCGGGGGCCCACTCCTACGAGCAGTACTTC	CASSQDLHKAGAHSYEQYF
12	TRBV29-1	-	-	TRBJ1-1	TGCAGCGTTGAAGATCTGGGTATAGGGGCTTTCTTT	CSVEDLGIGAFF
14	TRBV29-1	-	few	TRBJ2-3	TGCAGCGTTGAGGGGGACTTCTGGGCAGATACGCAGTATTTT	CSVEGDFWADTQYF
12	TRBV29-1	-	few	TRBJ2-5	TGCAGCGTTGAAAAAGGGGGGGAGACCCAGTACTTC	CSVEKGGETQYF
16	TRBV9	TRBD1	-	TRBJ2-5	TGTGCCAGCAGCGCAAGAAACAGGGGTTCGCAAGAGACCCAGTACTTC	CASSARNRGSQETQYF
13	TRBV5-1	TRBD1	-	TRBJ1-2	TGCGCCAGCAGCCCATCACAGGGGTTGAGCTACACCTTC	CASSPSQGLSYTF
15	TRBV5-1	TRBD2	-	TRBJ2-3	TGCGCCAGCAGCTTGCCTAGCGGGGCCACAGATACGCAGTATTTT	CASSLPSGATDTQYF
16	TRBV19	-	-	TRBJ2-6	TGTGCCAGTAGTATAGTCTGGGGCTCTGGGGCCAACGTCCTGACTTTC	CASSIVWGSGANVLTF
16	TRBV23-1	TRBD1	once	TRBJ1-6	TGCGCCAGCAGTCCCCACCGGGACAGGGGGCGATCACCCCTCCACTTT	CASSPHRDRGRSPLHF
11	TRBV30	-	-	TRBJ2-7	TGTGCCGGGCAGACAGACTACGAGCAGTACTTC	CAGQTDYEQYF
15	TRBV7-3	-	-	TRBJ2-5	TGTGCCAGCAGCTTGGGGGCGGCAATACAAGAGACCCAGTACTTC	CASSLGAAIQETQYF
14	TRBV4-1	-	-	TRBJ1-5	TGCGCCAGCAGCCACCTAGATAGCAATCAGCCCCAGCATTTT	CASSHLDSNQPQHF
14	TRBV11-3	-	-	TRBJ2-1	TGTGCCAGCAGCTTAGGGCATTTGGATGGTGAGCAGTTCTTC	CASSLGHLDGEQFF
15	TRBV19	-	-	TRBJ1-2	TGTGCCAGTAGTGATCCCTTAGGTGGCGAGTATGGCTACACCTTC	CASSDPLGGEYGYTF
13	TRBV29-1	TRBD1	few	TRBJ2-7	TGCAGCGTCCAGGACAGGCTATTCTACGAGCAGTACTTC	CSVQDRLFYEQYF
15	TRBV18	-	-	TRBJ1-1	TGTGCCAGCTCACCACCGAGCAGGGGAGGAACTGAAGCTTTCTTT	CASSPPSRGGTEAFF
17	TRBV18	-	-	TRBJ2-6	TGTGCCAGCTCACCACCGCTCGGCGGAGCCCCACCCAACGTCCTGACTTTC	CASSPPLGGAPPNVLTF
14	TRBV30	TRBD1	-	TRBJ1-5	TGTGCCTGGGCCCGGACAGGGGGTAATCAGCCCCAGCATTTT	CAWARTGGNQPQHF
14	TRBV27	-	-	TRBJ1-2	TGTGCCAGCCGTAGGGCAGCCTTTAACTATGGCTACACCTTC	CASRRAAFNYGYTF
13	TRBV7-9	TRBD1	-	TRBJ1-2	TGTGCCAGCGGACAGGGGGGTAGTAGTGGCTACACCTTC	CASGQGGSSGYTF
15	TRBV6-6	TRBD1	-	TRBJ2-7	TGTGCCAGCAGTTACTCGACGGGCAGGGGGACCGAGCAGTACTTC	CASSYSTGRGTEQYF
16	TRBV5-1	-	-	TRBJ2-3	TGCGCCAGCAGACGACTACAGACTCCCAGCACAGATACGCAGTATTTT	CASRRLQTPSTDTQYF